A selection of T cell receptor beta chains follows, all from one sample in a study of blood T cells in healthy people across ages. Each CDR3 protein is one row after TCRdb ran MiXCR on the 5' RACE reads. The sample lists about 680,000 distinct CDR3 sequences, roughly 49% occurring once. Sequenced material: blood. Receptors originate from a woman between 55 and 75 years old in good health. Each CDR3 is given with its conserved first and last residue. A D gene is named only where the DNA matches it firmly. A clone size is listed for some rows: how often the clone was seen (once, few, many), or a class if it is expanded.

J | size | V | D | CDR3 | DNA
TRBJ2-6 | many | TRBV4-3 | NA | CASSQEGTGANVLTF | TGCGCCAGCAGCCAAGAGGGGACTGGGGCCAACGTCCTGACTTTC
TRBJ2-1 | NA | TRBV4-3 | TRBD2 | CASSQDPQKTSGSTNEQFF | TGCGCCAGCAGCCAAGACCCCCAGAAGACTAGCGGGAGTACCAATGAGCAGTTCTTC
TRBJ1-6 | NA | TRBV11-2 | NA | CASSEHSGDYNSPLHF | TGTGCCAGCAGCGAACACTCAGGAGACTATAATTCACCCCTCCACTTT
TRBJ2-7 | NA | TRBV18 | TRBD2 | CASSQLAGQEGEQYF | TGTGCCAGCTCACAACTAGCGGGTCAAGAAGGTGAGCAGTACTTC
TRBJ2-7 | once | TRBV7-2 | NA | CASSLVAPGEQYF | TGTGCCAGCAGCTTAGTTGCGCCGGGAGAGCAGTACTTC
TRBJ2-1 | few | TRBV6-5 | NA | CASINFYNEQFF | TGTGCCAGCATAAACTTTTACAATGAGCAGTTCTTC
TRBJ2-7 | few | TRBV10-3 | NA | CAISESTTGSSYEQYF | TGTGCCATCAGTGAGTCGACAACAGGTTCGTCCTACGAGCAGTACTTC
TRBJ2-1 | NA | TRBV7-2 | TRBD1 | CASSQDRGKNEQFF | TGTGCCAGCAGCCAGGACAGGGGAAAGAATGAGCAGTTCTTC
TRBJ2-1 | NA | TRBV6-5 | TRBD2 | CASSYSRLAGGGNEQFF | TGTGCCAGCAGTTACTCGCGACTAGCGGGAGGAGGAAATGAGCAGTTCTTC
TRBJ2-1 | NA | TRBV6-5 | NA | CASSYLGRGEQFF | TGTGCCAGCAGTTACCTTGGCAGGGGTGAGCAGTTCTTC
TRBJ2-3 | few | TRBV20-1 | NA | CSARDIGQGTQYF | TGCAGTGCTAGAGATATCGGGCAGGGTACGCAGTATTTT
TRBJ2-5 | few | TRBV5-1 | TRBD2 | CASSSKGTSAQETQYF | TGCGCCAGCAGCTCCAAAGGGACTAGCGCCCAAGAGACCCAGTACTTC
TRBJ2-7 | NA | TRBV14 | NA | CASSQDPGRGYEQYF | TGTGCCAGCAGCCAAGATCCGGGCAGGGGCTACGAGCAGTACTTC
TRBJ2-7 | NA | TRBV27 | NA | CASSRAVPSSYEQYF | TGTGCCAGCAGTCGCGCGGTCCCAAGCTCCTACGAGCAGTACTTC
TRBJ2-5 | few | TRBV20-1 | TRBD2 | CSARDGTSGETQYF | TGCAGTGCTCGAGACGGGACTAGCGGAGAGACCCAGTACTTC
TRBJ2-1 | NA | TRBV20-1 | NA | CSAWFRVGNEQFF | TGCAGTGCTTGGTTCAGGGTCGGCAATGAGCAGTTCTTC
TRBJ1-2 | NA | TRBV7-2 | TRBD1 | CASSLSSNTQQGGYTF | TGTGCCAGCAGCTTATCCTCGAATACTCAACAGGGGGGCTACACCTTC